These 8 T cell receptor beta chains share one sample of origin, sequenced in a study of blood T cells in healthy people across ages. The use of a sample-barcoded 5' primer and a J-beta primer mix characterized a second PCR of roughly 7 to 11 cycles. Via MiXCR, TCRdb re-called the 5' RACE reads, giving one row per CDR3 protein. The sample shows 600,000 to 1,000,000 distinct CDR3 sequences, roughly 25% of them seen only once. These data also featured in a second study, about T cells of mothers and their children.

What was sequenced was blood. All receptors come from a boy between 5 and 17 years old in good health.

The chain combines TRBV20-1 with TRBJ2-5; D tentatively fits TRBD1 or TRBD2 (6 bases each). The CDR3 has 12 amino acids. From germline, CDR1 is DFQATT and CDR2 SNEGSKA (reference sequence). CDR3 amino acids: CRGGGGLETQYF. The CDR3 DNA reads TGCAGAGGTGGAGGGGGACTCGAGACCCAGTACTTC.

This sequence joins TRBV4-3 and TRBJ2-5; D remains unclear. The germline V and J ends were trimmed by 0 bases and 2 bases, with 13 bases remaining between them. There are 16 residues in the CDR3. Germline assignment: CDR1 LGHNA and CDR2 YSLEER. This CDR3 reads CASSQDLYGSQETQYF. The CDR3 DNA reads TGCGCCAGCAGCCAAGATTTGTATGGGTCACAAGAGACCCAGTACTTC.

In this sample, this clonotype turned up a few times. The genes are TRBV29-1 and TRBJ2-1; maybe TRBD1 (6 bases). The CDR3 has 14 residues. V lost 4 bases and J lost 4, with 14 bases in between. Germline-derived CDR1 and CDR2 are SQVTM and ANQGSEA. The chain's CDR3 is CSVVITGPYNEQFF. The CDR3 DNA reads TGCAGCGTTGTAATCACAGGGCCATACAATGAGCAGTTCTTC.

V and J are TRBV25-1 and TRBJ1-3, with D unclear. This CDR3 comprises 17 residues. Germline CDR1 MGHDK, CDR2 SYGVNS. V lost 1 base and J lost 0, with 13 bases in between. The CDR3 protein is CASSEWGSGVSGNTIYF. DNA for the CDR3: TGTGCCAGCAGTGAATGGGGTTCGGGCGTCTCTGGAAACACCATATATTTT.

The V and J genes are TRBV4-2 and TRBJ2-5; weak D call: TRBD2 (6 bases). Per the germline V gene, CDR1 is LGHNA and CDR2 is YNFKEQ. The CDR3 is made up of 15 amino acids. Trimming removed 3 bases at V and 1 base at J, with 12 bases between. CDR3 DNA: TGTGCCAGCAGCCAGTGGCTAGCGATCCAAGAGACCCAGTACTTC. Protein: CASSQWLAIQETQYF.

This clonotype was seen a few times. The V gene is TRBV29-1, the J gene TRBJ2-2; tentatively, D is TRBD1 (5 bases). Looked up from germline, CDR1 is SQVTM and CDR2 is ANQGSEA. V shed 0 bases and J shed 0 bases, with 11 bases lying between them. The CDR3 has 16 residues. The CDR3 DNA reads TGCAGCGTTGAAGAACCAAGACAGACGAACACCGGGGAGCTGTTTTTT. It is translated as CSVEEPRQTNTGELFF.

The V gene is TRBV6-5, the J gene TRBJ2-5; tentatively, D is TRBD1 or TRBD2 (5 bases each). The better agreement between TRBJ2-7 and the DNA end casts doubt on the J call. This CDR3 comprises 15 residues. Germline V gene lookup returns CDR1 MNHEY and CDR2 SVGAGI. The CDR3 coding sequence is TGTGCCAGCACCCGGGGCGTAACGGGTACCTACGAGCAGTACTTC. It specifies CASTRGVTGTYEQYF.

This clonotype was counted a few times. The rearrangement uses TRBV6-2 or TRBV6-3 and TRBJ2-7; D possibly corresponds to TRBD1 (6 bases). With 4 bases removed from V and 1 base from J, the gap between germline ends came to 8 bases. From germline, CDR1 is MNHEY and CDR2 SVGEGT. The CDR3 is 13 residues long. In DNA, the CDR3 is TGTGCCAGCAGTTGGGACATTTCCTACGAGCAGTACTTC. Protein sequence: CASSWDISYEQYF.